This is a list of T cell receptor beta chains from one sample in a study of control samples from healthy donors and cancer patients. The repertoire was sequenced with immunoSEQ multiplex PCR; TCRdb's copy has only in-frame clones and lacks some. The sample holds more than 95,000 clones, 83% seen once. Sequencing input: blood. These TCRs come from a woman aged 45-65 years in good health. The CDR3 runs from the conserved cysteine through the conserved F or W. The D gene is left open where the match is weak. Rows give clone size only sometimes, using once, few, many, or a class for an expanded clone.

clone size | J gene | V gene | D gene | CDR3 protein | CDR3 DNA
- | TRBJ2-3 | TRBV27 | TRBD2 | CASSSTSGGWTDTQYF | TGTGCCAGCAGTTCAACTAGCGGGGGGTGGACAGATACGCAGTATTTT
- | TRBJ2-5 | TRBV29-1 | - | CSVEDPRLGETQYF | TGCAGCGTTGAAGATCCGAGACTAGGGGAGACCCAGTACTTC
- | TRBJ1-1 | TRBV4-2 | TRBD1 | CASSQGDRSNTEAFF | TGTGCCAGCAGCCAGGGGGACAGGTCTAACACTGAAGCTTTCTTT
few | TRBJ2-3 | TRBV7-7 | - | CASSFGVGTDTQYF | TGTGCTAGCAGCTTCGGGGTGGGCACAGATACGCAGTATTTT
- | TRBJ1-3 | TRBV21-1 | - | CASSRSGQPSGNTIYF | TGTGCCAGCAGCCGCTCAGGACAACCCTCTGGAAACACCATATATTTT
- | TRBJ1-4 | TRBV19 | TRBD1 | CASSTGQGTNEKLFF | TGTGCCAGTAGTACGGGACAGGGAACTAATGAAAAACTGTTTTTT
- | TRBJ2-2 | TRBV19 | TRBD2 | CASSSRGSGRLAGELFF | TGTGCCAGTAGTTCCCGGGGTAGCGGGAGGCTAGCCGGGGAGCTGTTTTTT
- | TRBJ2-6 | TRBV13 | TRBD1 | CASSSLQGGGANVLTF | TGTGCCAGCAGCTCATTACAGGGGGGCGGGGCCAACGTCCTGACTTTC
- | TRBJ1-5 | TRBV19 | - | CASSMELVQPQHF | TGTGCCAGTAGTATGGAGCTGGTTCAGCCCCAGCATTTT
- | TRBJ2-3 | TRBV7-2 | TRBD2 | CASSPGLSGGAYDTQYF | TGTGCCAGCAGCCCTGGGTTGAGCGGGGGGGCCTATGATACGCAGTATTTT
- | TRBJ2-7 | TRBV27 | - | CASNRAGSYEQYF | TGTGCCAGCAATCGGGCAGGCTCCTACGAGCAGTACTTC
- | TRBJ1-4 | TRBV30 | TRBD1 | CAWSTYGGQGGKLFF | TGTGCCTGGAGTACCTACGGGGGACAGGGAGGGAAACTGTTTTTT
- | TRBJ1-2 | TRBV12-3/TRBV12-4 | - | CASSLAENYGYTF | TGTGCCAGCAGTTTGGCGGAAAACTATGGCTACACCTTC
- | TRBJ1-1 | TRBV7-3 | - | CASSAQGDHTEAFF | TGTGCCAGCAGCGCGCAGGGAGATCACACTGAAGCTTTCTTT
once | TRBJ2-3 | TRBV6-5 | TRBD2 | CASSSGGLAGADTQYF | TGTGCCAGCAGTTCAGGAGGACTAGCGGGAGCGGATACGCAGTATTTT
- | TRBJ2-2 | TRBV5-4 | TRBD2 | CASSLVTGGDGELFF | TGTGCCAGCAGCTTAGTAACGGGAGGGGACGGGGAGCTGTTTTTT
- | TRBJ1-1 | TRBV19 | TRBD1 | CASSRQGKNTEAFF | TGTGCCAGTAGTAGACAGGGGAAGAACACTGAAGCTTTCTTT
- | TRBJ2-1 | TRBV12-3/TRBV12-4 | - | CASSLNNYNEQFF | TGTGCCAGCAGTTTGAACAATTACAATGAGCAGTTCTTC
- | TRBJ2-1 | TRBV7-2 | TRBD2 | CASSLDGAGANEQFF | TGTGCCAGCAGCTTAGATGGAGCGGGGGCCAATGAGCAGTTCTTC
- | TRBJ2-5 | TRBV6-1 | - | CASSEASAGIQETQYF | TGTGCCAGCAGTGAAGCTAGTGCAGGGATCCAAGAGACCCAGTACTTC
- | TRBJ2-7 | TRBV6-1 | TRBD2 | CASSEADPAGGSYEQYF | TGTGCCAGCAGTGAAGCTGACCCAGCGGGGGGGTCCTACGAGCAGTACTTC
once | TRBJ1-2 | TRBV24-1 | TRBD1 | CATSEDGTAYGYTF | TGTGCCACCAGTGAAGATGGGACAGCCTATGGCTACACCTTC
- | TRBJ2-7 | TRBV7-2 | - | CASTQGSSYEQYF | TGTGCCAGCACCCAGGGCAGTTCCTACGAGCAGTACTTC
- | TRBJ2-7 | TRBV21-1 | - | CASSNSRDRDYEQYF | TGTGCCAGCAGCAACTCGAGAGACAGGGACTACGAGCAGTACTTC
- | TRBJ2-7 | TRBV6-2/TRBV6-3 | TRBD2 | CASSYLGLDLSEQYF | TGTGCCAGCAGTTACTTGGGACTAGATTTAAGCGAGCAGTACTTC
- | TRBJ1-5 | TRBV7-2 | - | CASSLARDQPQHF | TGTGCCAGCAGCTTAGCTCGGGATCAGCCCCAGCATTTT